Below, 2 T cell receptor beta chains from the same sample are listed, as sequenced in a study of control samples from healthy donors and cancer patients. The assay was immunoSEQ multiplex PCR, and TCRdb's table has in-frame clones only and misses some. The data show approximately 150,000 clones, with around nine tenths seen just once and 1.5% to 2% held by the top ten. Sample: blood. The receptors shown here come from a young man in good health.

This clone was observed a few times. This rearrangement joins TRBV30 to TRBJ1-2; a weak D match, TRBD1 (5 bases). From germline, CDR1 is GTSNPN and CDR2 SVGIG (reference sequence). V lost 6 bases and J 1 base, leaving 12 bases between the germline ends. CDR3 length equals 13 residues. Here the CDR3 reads CACPLDSNYGYTF. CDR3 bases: TGTGCCTGTCCCCTAGACAGTAACTATGGCTACACCTTC. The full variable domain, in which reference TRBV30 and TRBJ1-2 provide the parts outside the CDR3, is SQTIHQWPATLVQPVGSPLSLECTVEGTSNPNLYWYRQAAGRGLQLLFYSVGIGQISSEVPQNLSASRPQDRQFILSSKKLLLSDSGFYLCACPLDSNYGYTFGSGTRLTVV.

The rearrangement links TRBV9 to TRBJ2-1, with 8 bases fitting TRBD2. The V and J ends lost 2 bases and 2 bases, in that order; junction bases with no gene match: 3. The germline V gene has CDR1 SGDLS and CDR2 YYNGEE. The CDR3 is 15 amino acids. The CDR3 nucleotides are TGTGCCAGCAGCGTCAGCGGGGGTCCCTACAATGAGCAGTTCTTC. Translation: CASSVSGGPYNEQFF.